This entry is about one T cell receptor (beta chain). Its matching antigen is unknown. A far larger clone is a single base away, which makes a read error likely. The sample is drawn from a study of regulatory T cells in long-lasting Graves disease. CDR3-region Arm-PCR and iRepertoire HTBI primers produced the TCR beta libraries. TCRdb reprocessed the multiplex PCR reads via MiXCR and lists one record per CDR3 protein. Among 250,000 to 300,000 distinct CDR3 sequences listed, more than 15% were seen once. The CDR3 totals 15 residues. Germline V lookup: CDR1 SGHAT, CDR2 FQNNGV. Study-wide results and caveats: Persistent Graves' patients showed less TCR diversity than newly diagnosed ones. Gene preferences differed: TRBV28, TRBJ1-2, TRBJ2-5 in persistent cases.

The time point was: newly diagnosed GD, antithyroid drugs for less than 3 months. After RNA was extracted from PBMCs, the TCR library was made from it. In each case, Graves' disease was diagnosed per American Thyroid Association guidelines. These same records also appear under a second study, on T cells in Graves' hyperthyroidism and ophthalmopathy.

This clonotype originated in a woman between 25 and 40 years old with Graves disease. V is TRBV11-2 and J is TRBJ2-1; weak D call: TRBD2 (7 bases). The sample consisted of peripheral blood mononuclear cells (PBMCs), taken at new diagnosis, from a patient treated with antithyroid drugs. CDR3 loop: CASSLLTGGYNEQSF. The CDR3, as DNA: TGTGCCAGCAGCTTATTAACGGGGGGCTACAATGAGCAGTCCTTC.